This is a list of T cell receptor beta chains from one sample in a study of blood T cells in healthy people across ages. TCRdb processed the 5' RACE reads anew with MiXCR; each CDR3 protein has one entry. The sample has fewer than 800,000 distinct CDR3 sequences; about 32% are singletons. Material: blood. The origin of the receptors is a woman over 75 in good health. Both conserved end residues are part of each CDR3. A D gene is named only where the DNA matches it firmly. Rows give clone size only sometimes, using once, few, many, or a class for an expanded clone.

clone size	V gene	J gene	D gene	CDR3 DNA	CDR3 protein
-	TRBV19	TRBJ1-3	-	TGTGCCAGTAGTATTCTCGGGAGCAGGGGAAACACCATATATTTT	CASSILGSRGNTIYF
-	TRBV20-1	TRBJ2-1	-	TGCAGTGCTAGAGAGATAACTGGGCCACTCAATGAGCAGTTCTTC	CSAREITGPLNEQFF
-	TRBV12-3/TRBV12-4	TRBJ1-2	-	TGTGCCAGCAGTTTAAGGCCAGACCATGGCTACACCTTC	CASSLRPDHGYTF
-	TRBV7-2	TRBJ2-1	TRBD1	TGTGCCAGCAGGGCAGTGGACAGGTTCTACAATGAGCAGTTCTTC	CASRAVDRFYNEQFF
many	TRBV7-2	TRBJ2-7	-	TGTGCCAGCAGCCTATTTGTCAGCACCTACGAGCAGTACTTC	CASSLFVSTYEQYF
-	TRBV20-1	TRBJ2-3	TRBD2	TGCAGTAAAAGACGGATCGAGAGCGGGATTCGGACAGATACGCAGTATTTT	CSKRRIESGIRTDTQYF
-	TRBV19	TRBJ2-1	TRBD2	TGTGCCAGTAGTATGGTTACTAGCGGGGGCTCCTACAATGAGCAGTTCTTC	CASSMVTSGGSYNEQFF
many	TRBV7-2	TRBJ2-3	-	TGTGCCAGCAGCTTAGGGCTAGACACAGATACGCAGTATTTT	CASSLGLDTDTQYF
many	TRBV20-1	TRBJ2-4	-	TGCAGTGCTAGAGATCTTTTGGGCGGGAAAAACATTCAGTACTTC	CSARDLLGGKNIQYF
-	TRBV7-9	TRBJ2-2	-	TGTGCCAGCAGGCAATCACAGGGAAAGGACGGGGAGCTGTTTTTT	CASRQSQGKDGELFF
many	TRBV20-1	TRBJ2-7	-	TGCAGTGCTAGGGGTCGGGGGGACACCTACGAGCAGTACTTC	CSARGRGDTYEQYF
once	TRBV5-1	TRBJ1-3	-	TGCGCCAGCAGCTCGCGGACCGCCTCTGGAAACACCATATATTTT	CASSSRTASGNTIYF
few	TRBV5-6	TRBJ2-4	TRBD1	TGTGCCAGCAGCCTTGACAGGGGGAAGGGTGGAAACATTCAGTACTTC	CASSLDRGKGGNIQYF
-	TRBV20-1	TRBJ2-2	TRBD2	TGCAGTGCGAGCGGGGGGGGGATAGGGGAGCTGTTTTTT	CSASGGGIGELFF
-	TRBV20-1	TRBJ2-7	-	TGCAGTGCCTGGGCGGCTAGCGCCCCGGAGAGACCCTACGAGCAGTACTTC	CSAWAASAPERPYEQYF
-	TRBV15	TRBJ2-5	-	TGTGCCACCAGCAGAGAATCGTCGGCCCCAGAAGAGACCCAGTACTTC	CATSRESSAPEETQYF
-	TRBV20-1	TRBJ1-2	TRBD1	TGCAGTGCTAGTTCGGGACAGGGGGGTCCCTATGGCTACACCTTC	CSASSGQGGPYGYTF
many	TRBV27	TRBJ1-1	TRBD1	TGTGCCAGCAGGCGGGACAGGGTCACTGAAGCTTTCTTT	CASRRDRVTEAFF
many	TRBV5-1	TRBJ2-7	TRBD1	TGCGCCAGCAGCGATCAGGGGGTCCACGAGCAGTACTTC	CASSDQGVHEQYF
-	TRBV12-3/TRBV12-4	TRBJ2-3	-	TGTGCCAGCAGCCGAAGACTGAGCACAGATACGCAGTATTTT	CASSRRLSTDTQYF
-	TRBV7-8	TRBJ2-1	TRBD2	TGTGCCAGCAGCTTTGGGGGACTAGGGACTAATGAGCAGTTCTTC	CASSFGGLGTNEQFF
many	TRBV20-1	TRBJ2-1	TRBD1	TGCAGTGCTAGTCGGACAGGGGAGGAGCAGTTCTTC	CSASRTGEEQFF
many	TRBV6-5	TRBJ2-1	-	TGTGCCAGCAAGAGGGGCCCAGTTAGGGATGAGCAGTTCTTC	CASKRGPVRDEQFF
-	TRBV2	TRBJ1-6	-	TGTGCCAGCAGGGACCAACAGGGAAACTCCTATAATTCACCCCTCCACTTT	CASRDQQGNSYNSPLHF
many	TRBV10-3	TRBJ1-1	-	TGTGCCATCAGTGAGGGGAACACTGAAGCTTTCTTT	CAISEGNTEAFF
few	TRBV9	TRBJ2-3	-	TGTGCCAGCAGCGTCCGTGTTGGGGGGAACACAGATACGCAGTATTTT	CASSVRVGGNTDTQYF
-	TRBV5-1	TRBJ1-6	TRBD1	TGCGCCAGCTCCCCCGGGACAGGGGGTGGTTCACCCCTCCACTTT	CASSPGTGGGSPLHF
many	TRBV6-1	TRBJ2-7	TRBD1	TGTGCCAGCATTCCCGGACAGGGGGCTATCTACGAGCAGTACTTC	CASIPGQGAIYEQYF
many	TRBV4-3	TRBJ2-5	-	TGTGCCAGCAGTCCTACAGGAAGACAAGAGACCCAGTACTTC	CASSPTGRQETQYF
-	TRBV10-3	TRBJ1-2	-	TGTGCCATCAGTGATTCCGCCGGCCCTAACTATGGCTACACCTTC	CAISDSAGPNYGYTF
-	TRBV6-5	TRBJ1-2	-	TGTGCCAGCAGTTTAACCAGGGGCGCAAACTATGGCTACACCTTC	CASSLTRGANYGYTF
-	TRBV21-1	TRBJ1-2	-	TGTGCCAACAGCAGCCCGGGACAGGGTGACTATGGCTACACCTTC	CANSSPGQGDYGYTF
-	TRBV12-3/TRBV12-4	TRBJ1-2	-	TGTGCCAGCAGTCCTACGGACCGTCTCAGCTATGGCTACACCTTC	CASSPTDRLSYGYTF
many	TRBV7-9	TRBJ2-5	TRBD2	TGTGCCAGCAGCTTAGCGCGCGGGGGGTTTATGGAGACCCAGTACTTC	CASSLARGGFMETQYF
few	TRBV20-1	TRBJ1-1	TRBD1	TGCAGTGCCTTGGGACAGATGAACACTGAAGCTTTCTTT	CSALGQMNTEAFF
-	TRBV6-1	TRBJ2-4	TRBD1	TGTACCAGCGGAATACAGGGGAAACTAGCCAAAAACATTCAGTACTTC	CTSGIQGKLAKNIQYF
-	TRBV20-1	TRBJ1-1	TRBD1	TGCAGTCCCGGGACAGGGCACATGAACACTGAAGCTTTCTTT	CSPGTGHMNTEAFF
many	TRBV24-1	TRBJ2-1	TRBD2	TGTGCCACCAGTGATCGAGCGGGGGGTGAGCAGTTCTTC	CATSDRAGGEQFF
many	TRBV20-1	TRBJ1-2	-	TGCAGTGCTAGAGAGACAGGAGGTTATGGCTACACCTTC	CSARETGGYGYTF
-	TRBV29-1	TRBJ2-5	-	TGCAGCGTTCGGGCAGGGCAAGAGACCCAGTACTTC	CSVRAGQETQYF
many	TRBV7-3	TRBJ2-5	-	TGTGCCAGCAGCTTAACTACCCTCGGGACCCAGTACTTC	CASSLTTLGTQYF
-	TRBV7-2	TRBJ1-4	TRBD1	TGTGCCAGCAGCCCCCAGTGGACAGGGGTGGGTGAAAAACTGTTTTTT	CASSPQWTGVGEKLFF
many	TRBV7-8	TRBJ2-5	-	TGTGCCAGCAGCGCTACCGGGACGAGCCAAGAGACCCAGTACTTC	CASSATGTSQETQYF
many	TRBV7-9	TRBJ2-7	-	TGTGCCAGCAGCTTAGTGAGCGGCGAGCAGTACTTC	CASSLVSGEQYF
many	TRBV7-8	TRBJ1-5	TRBD1	TGTGCCAGCAGCCCCCGGGACAGGCAGCCCCAGCATTTT	CASSPRDRQPQHF
-	TRBV6-5	TRBJ1-1	TRBD1	TGTGCCAGCAGTTACCGGACAGGGGAGGGGGTTAGAGCTTTCTTT	CASSYRTGEGVRAFF